This T cell receptor beta chain comes out of a study of blood T cell repertoires in COVID-19. Study information: Acute and convalescent COVID-19 samples came from the United States, Italy and Spain.

In germline, CDR1 is SGDLS, CDR2 YYNGEE. This CDR3 region has 15 residues. V was pared by 1 base and J by 4 bases, with 13 bases between. As originally analysed: Amplification from reference gene primers served as the basis for estimated nucleated cell counts. Assay used: immunoSEQ multiplex PCR; TCRdb lists only in-frame clones, some missing. Clonal size and the V and J genes are those of that table, whereas D and trimming came from the DNA. The profile shows 250,000 or so clones, approximately 90% of them singletons. The sequence was obtained from a woman between 25 and 40 years old with acute COVID-19. Sequenced: PBMCs or T cells enriched from blood (not recorded which). V is TRBV9 and J is TRBJ2-3; TRBD2 is a possible D gene (6 bases). This CDR3 is CASSVQDYEADTQYF. CDR3 bases: TGTGCCAGCAGCGTACAGGACTACGAGGCAGATACGCAGTATTTT.